The clone carrying this T cell receptor (beta chain) was seen once. Antigen specificity is unknown. This CDR3 has 14 amino acids. V gave up 6 bases and J gave up 6 bases, with 19 bases separating them. The germline CDR1 and CDR2 sequences are SGHRS and YFSETQ. When the RNA was reverse transcribed, random hexamers were used with an input of about 0.5 to 1 ug. Coverage of TCR beta CDR3 amplification by immunoSEQ multiplex PCR extended to 54 Vbeta and 13 Jbeta. Using its own MiXCR run on the immunoSEQ multiplex PCR reads, TCRdb lists one record per CDR3 protein. Among around 300,000 distinct CDR3 sequences listed, about 89% were seen once. Sequencing of TCR beta, carried out with a high-throughput approach, was applied to CD8+ and CD4+ T cells from the blood. The multiple sclerosis controls were treatment-naive patients with relapsing-remitting disease that was stable or active. The sample comes from a study of CD8 T cells in Susac syndrome. Regarding the study as a whole: A relatively small number of individuals underwent TCR sequencing and HLA analysis.

This sequence originates from a human donor with multiple sclerosis. The chain recombines TRBV5-1 with TRBJ2-7, with TRBD2 as a possible D gene (7 bases). Material: CD8+ T cells from PBMCs. CDR3 sequence (DNA): TGCGCCAGCAACCCTGGGAGGGGGTTGGTCGAGCAGTACTTC. Protein product: CASNPGRGLVEQYF.